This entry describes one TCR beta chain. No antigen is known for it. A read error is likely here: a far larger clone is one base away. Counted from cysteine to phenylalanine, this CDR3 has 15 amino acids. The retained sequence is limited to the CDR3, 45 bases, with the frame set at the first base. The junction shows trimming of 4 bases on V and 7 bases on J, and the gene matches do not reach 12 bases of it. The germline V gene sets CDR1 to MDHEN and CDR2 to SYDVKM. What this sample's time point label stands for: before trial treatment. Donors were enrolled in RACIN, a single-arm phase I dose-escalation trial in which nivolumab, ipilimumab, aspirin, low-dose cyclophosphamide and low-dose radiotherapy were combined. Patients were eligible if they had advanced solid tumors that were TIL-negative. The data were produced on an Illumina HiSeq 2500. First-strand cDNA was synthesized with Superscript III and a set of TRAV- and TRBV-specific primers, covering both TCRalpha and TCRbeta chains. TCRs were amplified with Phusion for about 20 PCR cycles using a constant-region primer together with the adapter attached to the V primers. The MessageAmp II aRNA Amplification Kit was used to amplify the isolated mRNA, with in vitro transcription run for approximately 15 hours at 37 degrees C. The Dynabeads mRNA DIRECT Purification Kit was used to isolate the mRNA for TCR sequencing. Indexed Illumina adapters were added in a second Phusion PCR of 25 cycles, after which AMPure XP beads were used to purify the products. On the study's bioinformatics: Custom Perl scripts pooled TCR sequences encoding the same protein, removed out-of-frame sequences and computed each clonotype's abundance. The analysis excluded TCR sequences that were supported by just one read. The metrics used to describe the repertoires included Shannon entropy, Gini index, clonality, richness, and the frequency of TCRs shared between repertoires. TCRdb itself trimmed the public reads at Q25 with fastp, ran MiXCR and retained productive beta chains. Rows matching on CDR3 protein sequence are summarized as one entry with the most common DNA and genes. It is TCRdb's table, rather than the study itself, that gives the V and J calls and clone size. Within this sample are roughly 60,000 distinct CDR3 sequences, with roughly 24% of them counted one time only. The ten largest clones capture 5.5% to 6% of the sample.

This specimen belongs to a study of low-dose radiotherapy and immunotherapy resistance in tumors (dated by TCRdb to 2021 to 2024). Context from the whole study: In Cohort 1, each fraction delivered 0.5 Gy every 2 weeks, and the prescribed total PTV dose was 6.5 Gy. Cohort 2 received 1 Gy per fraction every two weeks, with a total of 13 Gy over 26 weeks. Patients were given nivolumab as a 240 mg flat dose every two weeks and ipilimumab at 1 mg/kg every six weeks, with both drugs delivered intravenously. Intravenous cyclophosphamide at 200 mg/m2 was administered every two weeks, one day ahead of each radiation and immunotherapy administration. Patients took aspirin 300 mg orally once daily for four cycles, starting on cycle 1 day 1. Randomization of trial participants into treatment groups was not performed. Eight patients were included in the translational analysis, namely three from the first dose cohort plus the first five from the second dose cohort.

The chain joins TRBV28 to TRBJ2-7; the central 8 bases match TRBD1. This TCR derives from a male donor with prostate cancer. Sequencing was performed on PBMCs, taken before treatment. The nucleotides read TGTGCCAGCAGTTGGGGGACAGGTCGGAACAATGAGCAGTACTTC. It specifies CASSWGTGRNNEQYF.